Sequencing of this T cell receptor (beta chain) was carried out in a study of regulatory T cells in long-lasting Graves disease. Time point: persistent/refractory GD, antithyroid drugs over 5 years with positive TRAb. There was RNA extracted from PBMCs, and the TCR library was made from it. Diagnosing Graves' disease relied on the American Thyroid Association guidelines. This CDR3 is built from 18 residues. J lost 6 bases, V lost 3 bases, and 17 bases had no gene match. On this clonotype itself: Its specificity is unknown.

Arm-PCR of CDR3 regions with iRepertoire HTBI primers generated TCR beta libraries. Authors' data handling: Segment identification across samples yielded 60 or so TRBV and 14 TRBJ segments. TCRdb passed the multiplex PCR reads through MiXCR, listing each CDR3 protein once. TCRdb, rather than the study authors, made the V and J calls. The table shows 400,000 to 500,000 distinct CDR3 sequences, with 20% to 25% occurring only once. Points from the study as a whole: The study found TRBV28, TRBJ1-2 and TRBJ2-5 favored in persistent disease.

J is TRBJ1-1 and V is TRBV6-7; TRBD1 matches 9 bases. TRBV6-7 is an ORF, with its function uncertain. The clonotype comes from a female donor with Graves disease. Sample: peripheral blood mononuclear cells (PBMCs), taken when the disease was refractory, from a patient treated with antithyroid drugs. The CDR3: CASSYKTGGSERVAEAFF. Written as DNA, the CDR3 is TGTGCCAGCAGTTATAAGACAGGGGGTTCGGAACGGGTCGCTGAAGCTTTCTTT.